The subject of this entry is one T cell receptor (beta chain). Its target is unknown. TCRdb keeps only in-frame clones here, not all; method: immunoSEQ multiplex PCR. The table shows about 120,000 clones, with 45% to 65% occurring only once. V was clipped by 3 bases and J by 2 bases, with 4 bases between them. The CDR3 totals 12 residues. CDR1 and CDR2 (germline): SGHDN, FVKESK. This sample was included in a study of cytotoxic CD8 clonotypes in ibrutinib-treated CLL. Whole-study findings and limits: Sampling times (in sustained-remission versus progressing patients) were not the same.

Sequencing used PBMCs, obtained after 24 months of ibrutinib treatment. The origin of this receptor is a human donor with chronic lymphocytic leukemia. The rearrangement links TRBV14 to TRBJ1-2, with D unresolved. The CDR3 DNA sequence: TGTGCCAGCAGCCAGCGGAACTATGGCTACACCTTC. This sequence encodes CASSQRNYGYTF.